The rows below give T cell receptor beta chains drawn from one sample of a study of T cells in localized non-small cell lung cancer. Using immunoSEQ multiplex PCR, the repertoire was profiled, and TCRdb retains in-frame clones only, with some absent. The repertoire holds 20,000 to 30,000 clones, with more than 75% as singletons. The specimen comprised PBMCs, sampled before any cancer treatment. All receptors come from a man between 40 and 70 years old with stage II lung adenocarcinoma. The CDR3 runs from the conserved cysteine through the conserved F or W. Each record gives: CDR3 protein, CDR3 DNA, D gene, V gene, clone size, J gene. A D gene is named only where the DNA matches it firmly. Clone size is stated in some rows and not others, as once, few, many or a class when expanded.

CDR3: CASSLRGQGTAGELFF
DNA: TGTGCCAGCAGCCTCCGGGGACAGGGAACAGCCGGGGAGCTGTTTTTT
D: TRBD1
V: TRBV7-2
size: -
J: TRBJ2-2

CDR3: CASSLGVGNTEAFF
DNA: TGTGCCAGCAGCTTAGGTGTGGGGAACACTGAAGCTTTCTTT
D: -
V: TRBV7-3
size: -
J: TRBJ1-1

CDR3: CASSQVRGANSPLHF
DNA: TGCGCCAGCAGCCAAGTACGGGGCGCGAATTCACCCCTCCACTTT
D: -
V: TRBV4-1
size: -
J: TRBJ1-6

CDR3: CAISAGGAGIANNEQFF
DNA: TGTGCCATCAGTGCAGGTGGAGCGGGGATAGCAAACAATGAGCAGTTCTTC
D: TRBD2
V: TRBV10-3
size: -
J: TRBJ2-1

CDR3: CASRIQGYQPQHF
DNA: TGTGCCAGCAGAATACAGGGATACCAGCCCCAGCATTTT
D: -
V: TRBV28
size: -
J: TRBJ1-5

CDR3: CASSLAGQGARSNGYTF
DNA: TGTGCCAGCAGCTTAGCAGGACAGGGGGCACGGTCGAATGGCTACACCTTC
D: TRBD1
V: TRBV7-2
size: -
J: TRBJ1-2

CDR3: CASRGVDRALYEQYF
DNA: TGTGCCAGCAGGGGAGTCGACAGGGCCCTCTACGAGCAGTACTTC
D: TRBD1
V: TRBV2
size: once
J: TRBJ2-7

CDR3: CASSLDSQETQYF
DNA: TGTGCCAGCAGCTTAGATTCGCAAGAGACCCAGTACTTC
D: -
V: TRBV7-7
size: -
J: TRBJ2-5

CDR3: CASRPDADSYNEQFF
DNA: TGTGCCAGCAGACCCGACGCCGACAGTTACAATGAGCAGTTCTTC
D: -
V: TRBV6-5
size: -
J: TRBJ2-1

CDR3: CASSKGLTNEKLFF
DNA: TGTGCCAGCAGCAAGGGACTGACTAATGAAAAACTGTTTTTT
D: -
V: TRBV5-5
size: -
J: TRBJ1-4

CDR3: CASSLGRVEDTQYF
DNA: TGCGCCAGCAGCTTGGGAAGGGTGGAAGATACGCAGTATTTT
D: -
V: TRBV5-1
size: -
J: TRBJ2-3

CDR3: CASTNLGEAFF
DNA: TGTGCCAGCACCAACCTGGGCGAAGCTTTCTTT
D: -
V: TRBV7-2
size: few
J: TRBJ1-1

CDR3: CASSQDEAGKQYF
DNA: TGTGCCAGCAGCCAAGATGAGGCAGGGAAGCAGTACTTC
D: -
V: TRBV14
size: -
J: TRBJ2-7

CDR3: CATSRPGQKSSGNTIYF
DNA: TGTGCCACCAGCCGCCCGGGACAGAAAAGTTCTGGAAACACCATATATTTT
D: TRBD1
V: TRBV15
size: -
J: TRBJ1-3

CDR3: CASSLLRNTEAFF
DNA: TGCGCCAGCAGCTTGCTGAGGAACACTGAAGCTTTCTTT
D: -
V: TRBV5-1
size: -
J: TRBJ1-1

CDR3: CASSSLAGRGDTQYF
DNA: TGTGCCAGCAGCTCCCTAGCGGGGCGAGGGGATACGCAGTATTTT
D: TRBD2
V: TRBV7-6
size: -
J: TRBJ2-3

CDR3: CASRGPSGNTIYF
DNA: TGTGCCAGCAGGGGTCCCTCTGGAAACACCATATATTTT
D: -
V: TRBV13
size: -
J: TRBJ1-3

CDR3: CASSQDGGTSTDTQYF
DNA: TGCGCCAGCAGCCAAGATGGGGGAACTAGCACAGATACGCAGTATTTT
D: -
V: TRBV4-3
size: -
J: TRBJ2-3

CDR3: CASSFQGNTGELFF
DNA: TGTGCCAGTAGTTTTCAGGGGAACACCGGGGAGCTGTTTTTT
D: -
V: TRBV19
size: -
J: TRBJ2-2

CDR3: CASGGAGGSYNEQFF
DNA: TGTGCCAGCGGAGGGGCGGGGGGCTCCTACAATGAGCAGTTCTTC
D: TRBD2
V: TRBV9
size: -
J: TRBJ2-1

CDR3: CASSENRGPLHF
DNA: TGTGCCAGCAGTGAAAATCGCGGACCCCTCCACTTT
D: -
V: TRBV2
size: -
J: TRBJ1-6

CDR3: CASSPTGATGELFF
DNA: TGTGCCAGCTCACCCACTGGGGCCACCGGGGAGCTGTTTTTT
D: -
V: TRBV18
size: -
J: TRBJ2-2